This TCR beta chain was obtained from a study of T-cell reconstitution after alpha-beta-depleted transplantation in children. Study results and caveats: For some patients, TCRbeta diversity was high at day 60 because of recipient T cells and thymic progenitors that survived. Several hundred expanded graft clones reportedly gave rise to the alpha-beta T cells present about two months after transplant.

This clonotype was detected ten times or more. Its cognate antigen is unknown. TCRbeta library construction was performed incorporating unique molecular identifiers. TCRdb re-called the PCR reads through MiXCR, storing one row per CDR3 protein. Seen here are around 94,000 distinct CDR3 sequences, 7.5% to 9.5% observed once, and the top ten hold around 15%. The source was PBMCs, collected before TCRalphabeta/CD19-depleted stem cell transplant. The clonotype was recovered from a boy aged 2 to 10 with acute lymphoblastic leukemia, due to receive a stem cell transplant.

The chain's CDR3 is CAARQGWDYEQYF. In nucleotides, the CDR3 is TGCGCCGCCCGACAGGGATGGGACTACGAGCAGTACTTC. V gene TRBV5-1 combines with J gene TRBJ2-7; 7 bases are shared with TRBD1. The V and J ends lost 10 bases and 3 bases, in that order; junction bases with no gene match: 10. The CDR3 contains 13 residues. Germline CDR1 and CDR2: SGHRS and YFSETQ.